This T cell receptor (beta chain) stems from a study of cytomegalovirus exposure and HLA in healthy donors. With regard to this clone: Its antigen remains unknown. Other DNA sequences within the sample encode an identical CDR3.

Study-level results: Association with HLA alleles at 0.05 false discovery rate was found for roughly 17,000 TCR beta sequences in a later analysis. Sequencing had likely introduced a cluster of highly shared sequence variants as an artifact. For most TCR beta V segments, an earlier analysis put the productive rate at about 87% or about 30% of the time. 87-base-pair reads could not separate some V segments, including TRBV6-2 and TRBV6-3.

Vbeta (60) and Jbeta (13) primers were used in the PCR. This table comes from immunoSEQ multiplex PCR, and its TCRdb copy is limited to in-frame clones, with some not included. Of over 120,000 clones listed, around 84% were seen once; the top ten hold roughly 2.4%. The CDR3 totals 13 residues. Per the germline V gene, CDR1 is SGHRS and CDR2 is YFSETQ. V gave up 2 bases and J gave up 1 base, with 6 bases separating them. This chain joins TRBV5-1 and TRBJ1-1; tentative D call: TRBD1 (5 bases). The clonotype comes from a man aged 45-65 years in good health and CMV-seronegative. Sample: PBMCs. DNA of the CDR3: TGCGCCAGCAGCTTCCAGGGGAACACTGAAGCTTTCTTT. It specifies CASSFQGNTEAFF.